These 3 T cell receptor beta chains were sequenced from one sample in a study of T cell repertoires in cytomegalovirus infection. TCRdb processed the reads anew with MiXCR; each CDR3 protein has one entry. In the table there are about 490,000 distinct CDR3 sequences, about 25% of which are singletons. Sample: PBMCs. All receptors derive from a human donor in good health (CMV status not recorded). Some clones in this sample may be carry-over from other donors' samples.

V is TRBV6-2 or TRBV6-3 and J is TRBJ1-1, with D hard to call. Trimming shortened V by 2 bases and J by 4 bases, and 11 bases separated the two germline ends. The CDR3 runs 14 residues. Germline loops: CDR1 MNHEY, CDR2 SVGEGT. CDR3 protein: CASSYLRDRTEAFF. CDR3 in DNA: TGTGCCAGCAGTTACCTCCGGGATCGCACTGAAGCTTTCTTT.

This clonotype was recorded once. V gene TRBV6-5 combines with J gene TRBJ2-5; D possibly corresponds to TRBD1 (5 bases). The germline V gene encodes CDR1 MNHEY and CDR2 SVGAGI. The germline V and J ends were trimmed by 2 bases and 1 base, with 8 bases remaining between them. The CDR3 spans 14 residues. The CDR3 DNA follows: TGTGCCAGCAGTTACCAGGGCAGCCAAGAGACCCAGTACTTC. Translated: CASSYQGSQETQYF.

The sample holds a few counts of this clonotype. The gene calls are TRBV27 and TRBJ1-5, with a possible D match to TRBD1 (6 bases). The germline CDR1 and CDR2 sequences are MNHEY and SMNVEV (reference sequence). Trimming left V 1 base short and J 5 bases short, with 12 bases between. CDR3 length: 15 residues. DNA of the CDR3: TGTGCCAGCAGTTTATGGAGGGGGAGGGATCAGCCCCAGCATTTT. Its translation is CASSLWRGRDQPQHF.